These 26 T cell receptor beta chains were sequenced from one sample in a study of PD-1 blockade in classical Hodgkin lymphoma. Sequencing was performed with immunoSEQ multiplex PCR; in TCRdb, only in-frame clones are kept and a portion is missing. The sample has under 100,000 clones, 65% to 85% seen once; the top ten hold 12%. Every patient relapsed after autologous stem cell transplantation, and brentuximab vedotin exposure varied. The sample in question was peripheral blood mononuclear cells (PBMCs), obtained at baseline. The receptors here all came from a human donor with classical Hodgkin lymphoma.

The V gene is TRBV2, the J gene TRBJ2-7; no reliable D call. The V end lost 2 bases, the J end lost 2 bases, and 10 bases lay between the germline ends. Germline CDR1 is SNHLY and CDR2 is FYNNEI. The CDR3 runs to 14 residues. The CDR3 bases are TGTGCCAGCAGTGAACCAGCTGGACCCTACGAGCAGTACTTC. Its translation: CASSEPAGPYEQYF. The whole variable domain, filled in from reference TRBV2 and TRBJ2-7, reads EPEVTQTPSHQVTQMGQEVILRCVPISNHLYFYWYRQILGQKVEFLVSFYNNEISEKSEIFDDQFSVERPDGSNFTLKIRSTKLEDSAMYFCASSEPAGPYEQYFGPGTRLTVT.

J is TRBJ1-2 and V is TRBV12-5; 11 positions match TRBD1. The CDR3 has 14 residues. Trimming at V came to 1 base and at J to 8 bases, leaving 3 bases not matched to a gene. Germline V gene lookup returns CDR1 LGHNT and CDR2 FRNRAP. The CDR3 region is CASGLGTGGRGYTF. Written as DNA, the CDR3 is TGTGCTAGTGGTTTGGGGACAGGGGGCAGGGGCTACACCTTC.

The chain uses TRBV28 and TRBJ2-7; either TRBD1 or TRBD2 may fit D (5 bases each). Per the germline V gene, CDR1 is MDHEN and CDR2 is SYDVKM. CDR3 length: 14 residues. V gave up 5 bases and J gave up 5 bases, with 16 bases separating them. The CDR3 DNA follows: TGTGCCAGCAGTGGGGCGGGTGGGCGGAACGAGCAGTACTTC. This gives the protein CASSGAGGRNEQYF.

This CDR3 is CASRRDIRYEKLFF. The CDR3 region has the DNA TGTGCCAGCAGGCGGGACATTCGGTATGAAAAACTGTTTTTT. V is TRBV6-1 and J is TRBJ1-4, with a tentative D call TRBD1 (6 bases). The CDR3 sequence is 14 residues long. In germline, CDR1 is MNHNS, CDR2 SASEGT. The germline V and J ends were trimmed by 6 bases and 6 bases, with 14 bases remaining between them.

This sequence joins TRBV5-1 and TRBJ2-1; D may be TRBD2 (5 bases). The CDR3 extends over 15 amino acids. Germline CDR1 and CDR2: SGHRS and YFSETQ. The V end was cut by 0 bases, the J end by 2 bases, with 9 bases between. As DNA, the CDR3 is TGCGCCAGCAGCTTGGAGCGGACCGCCTACAATGAGCAGTTCTTC. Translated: CASSLERTAYNEQFF.

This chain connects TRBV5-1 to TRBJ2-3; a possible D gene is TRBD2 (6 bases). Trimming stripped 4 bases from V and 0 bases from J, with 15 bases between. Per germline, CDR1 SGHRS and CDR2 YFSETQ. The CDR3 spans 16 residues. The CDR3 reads CASSPIGRGSTDTQYF. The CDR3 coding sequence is TGCGCCAGCAGCCCGATCGGGCGGGGTAGCACAGATACGCAGTATTTT.

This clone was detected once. The CDR3 region has the DNA TGTGCCTGGCAGGCGGGCCCCCGGACCCAGTACTTC. It codes for CAWQAGPRTQYF. V usage is TRBV30 and J usage is TRBJ2-5; D possibly corresponds to TRBD2 (5 bases). The CDR3 covers 12 residues. In germline, CDR1 is GTSNPN, CDR2 SVGIG (reference sequence). V lost 5 bases to trimming and J lost 7 bases, with 14 bases between them.

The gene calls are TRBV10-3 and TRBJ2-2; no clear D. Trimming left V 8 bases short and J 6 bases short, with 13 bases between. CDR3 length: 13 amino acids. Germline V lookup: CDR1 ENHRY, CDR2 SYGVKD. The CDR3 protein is CAIRSKEPGELFF. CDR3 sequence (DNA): TGTGCCATCCGGTCGAAGGAGCCCGGGGAGCTGTTTTTT.

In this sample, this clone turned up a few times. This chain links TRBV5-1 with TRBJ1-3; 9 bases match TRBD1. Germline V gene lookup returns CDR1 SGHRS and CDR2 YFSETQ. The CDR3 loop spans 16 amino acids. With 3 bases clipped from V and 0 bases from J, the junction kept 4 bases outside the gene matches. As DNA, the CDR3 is TGCGCCAGCAGCTGGACAGGGGTCAGCTCTGGAAACACCATATATTTT. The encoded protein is CASSWTGVSSGNTIYF.

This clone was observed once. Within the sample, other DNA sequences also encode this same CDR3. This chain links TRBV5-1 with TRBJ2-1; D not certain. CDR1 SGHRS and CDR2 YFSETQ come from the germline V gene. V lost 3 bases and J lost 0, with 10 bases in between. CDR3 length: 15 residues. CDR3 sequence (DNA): TGCGCCAGCAGCTGGACGGATAGCTCCTACAATGAGCAGTTCTTC. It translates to CASSWTDSSYNEQFF. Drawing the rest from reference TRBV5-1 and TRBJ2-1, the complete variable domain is KAGVTQTPRYLIKTRGQQVTLSCSPISGHRSVSWYQQTPGQGLQFLFEYFSETQRNKGNFPGRFSGRQFSNSRSEMNVSTLELGDSALYLCASSWTDSSYNEQFFGPGTRLTVL.

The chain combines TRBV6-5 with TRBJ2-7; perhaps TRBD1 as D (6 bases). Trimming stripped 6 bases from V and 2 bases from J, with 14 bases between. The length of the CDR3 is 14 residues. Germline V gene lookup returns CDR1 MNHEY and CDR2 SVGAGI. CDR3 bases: TGTGCCAGCAGCCCTGGGGGACACCCCTACGAGCAGTACTTC. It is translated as CASSPGGHPYEQYF.

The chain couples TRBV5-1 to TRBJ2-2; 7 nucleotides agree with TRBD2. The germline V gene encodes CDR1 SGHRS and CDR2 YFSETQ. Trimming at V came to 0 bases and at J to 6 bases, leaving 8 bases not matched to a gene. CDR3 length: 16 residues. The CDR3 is CASSLVAGVGPGELFF. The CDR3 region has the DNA TGCGCCAGCAGCTTGGTGGCGGGAGTAGGCCCCGGGGAGCTGTTTTTT. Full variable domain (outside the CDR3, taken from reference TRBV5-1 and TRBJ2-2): KAGVTQTPRYLIKTRGQQVTLSCSPISGHRSVSWYQQTPGQGLQFLFEYFSETQRNKGNFPGRFSGRQFSNSRSEMNVSTLELGDSALYLCASSLVAGVGPGELFFGEGSRLTVL.

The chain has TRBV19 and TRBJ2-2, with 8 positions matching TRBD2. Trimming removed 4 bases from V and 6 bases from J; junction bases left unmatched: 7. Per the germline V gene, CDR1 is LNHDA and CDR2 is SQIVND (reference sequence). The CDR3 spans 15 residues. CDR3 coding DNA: TGTGCCAGTAGTAGTTCGGGAGGGCCATCCGGGGAGCTGTTTTTT. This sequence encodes CASSSSGGPSGELFF.

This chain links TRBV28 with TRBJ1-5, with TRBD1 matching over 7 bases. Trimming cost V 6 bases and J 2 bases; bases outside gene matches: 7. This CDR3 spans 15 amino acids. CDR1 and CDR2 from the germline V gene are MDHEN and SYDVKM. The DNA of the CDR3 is TGTGCCAGCAGCCCAGGGGGGGGAGGCAATCAGCCCCAGCATTTT. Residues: CASSPGGGGNQPQHF.

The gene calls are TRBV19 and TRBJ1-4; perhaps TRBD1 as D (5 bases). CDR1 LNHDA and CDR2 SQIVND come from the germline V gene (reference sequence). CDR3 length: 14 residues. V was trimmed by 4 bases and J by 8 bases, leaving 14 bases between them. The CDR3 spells CASSRRSRGEKLFF. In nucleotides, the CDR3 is TGTGCCAGTAGTAGGAGGAGTCGGGGGGAAAAACTGTTTTTT.

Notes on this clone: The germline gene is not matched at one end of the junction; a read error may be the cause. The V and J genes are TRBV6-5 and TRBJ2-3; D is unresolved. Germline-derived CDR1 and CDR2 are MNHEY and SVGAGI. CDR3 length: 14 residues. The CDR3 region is CAISPLAGSDTQYF. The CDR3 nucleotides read TGTGCCATCAGTCCCTTAGCCGGATCAGATACGCAGTATTTT.

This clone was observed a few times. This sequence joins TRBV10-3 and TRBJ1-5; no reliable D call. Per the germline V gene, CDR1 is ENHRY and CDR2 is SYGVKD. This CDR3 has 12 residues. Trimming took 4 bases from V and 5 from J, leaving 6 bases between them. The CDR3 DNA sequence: TGTGCCATCAGTGGGGCTGATCAGCCCCAGCATTTT. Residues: CAISGADQPQHF.

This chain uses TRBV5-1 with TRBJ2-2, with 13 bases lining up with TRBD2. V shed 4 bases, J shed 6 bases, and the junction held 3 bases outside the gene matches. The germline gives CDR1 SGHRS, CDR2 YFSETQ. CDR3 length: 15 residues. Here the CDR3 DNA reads TGCGCCAGCAGCACCGGACTAGCGGGAGCCGGGGAGCTGTTTTTT. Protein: CASSTGLAGAGELFF.

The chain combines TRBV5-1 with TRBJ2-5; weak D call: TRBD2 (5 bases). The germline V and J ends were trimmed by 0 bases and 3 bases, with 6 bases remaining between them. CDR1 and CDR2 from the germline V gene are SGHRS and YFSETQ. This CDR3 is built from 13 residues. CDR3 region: CASSLGREETQYF. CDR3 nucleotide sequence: TGCGCCAGCAGCTTGGGGCGGGAAGAGACCCAGTACTTC.

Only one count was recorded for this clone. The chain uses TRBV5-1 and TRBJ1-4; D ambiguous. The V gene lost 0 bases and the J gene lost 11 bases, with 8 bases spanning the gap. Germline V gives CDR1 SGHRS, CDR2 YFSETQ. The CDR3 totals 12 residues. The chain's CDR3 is CASSLASDKLFF. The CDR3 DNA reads TGCGCCAGCAGCTTGGCTTCAGACAAACTGTTTTTT.

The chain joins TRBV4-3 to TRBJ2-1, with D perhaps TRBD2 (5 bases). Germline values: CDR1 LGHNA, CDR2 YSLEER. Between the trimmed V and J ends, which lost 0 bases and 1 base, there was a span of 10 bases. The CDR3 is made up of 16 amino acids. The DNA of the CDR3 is TGCGCCAGCAGCCAAGAAGGACTCGGGTCCTACAATGAGCAGTTCTTC. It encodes CASSQEGLGSYNEQFF.

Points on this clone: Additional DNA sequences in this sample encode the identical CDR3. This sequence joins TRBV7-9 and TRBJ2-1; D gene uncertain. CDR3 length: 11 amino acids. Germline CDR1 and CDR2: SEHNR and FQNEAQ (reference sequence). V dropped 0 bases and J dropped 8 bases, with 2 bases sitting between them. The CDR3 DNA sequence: TGTGCCAGCAGCTTAGCCCATGAGCAGTTCTTC. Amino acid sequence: CASSLAHEQFF.

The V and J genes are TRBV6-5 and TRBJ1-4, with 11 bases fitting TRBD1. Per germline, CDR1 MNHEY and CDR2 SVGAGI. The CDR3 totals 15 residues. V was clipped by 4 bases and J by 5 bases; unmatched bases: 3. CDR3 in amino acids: CASSSGTGGNEKLFF. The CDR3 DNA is TGTGCCAGCAGTTCGGGGACAGGGGGGAATGAAAAACTGTTTTTT.

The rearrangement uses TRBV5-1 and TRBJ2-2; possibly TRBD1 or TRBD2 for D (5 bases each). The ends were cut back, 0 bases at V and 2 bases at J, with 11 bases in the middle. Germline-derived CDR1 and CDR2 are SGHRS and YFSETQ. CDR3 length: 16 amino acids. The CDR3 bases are TGCGCCAGCAGCTTGGCAGGTGGGGGAAACACCGGGGAGCTGTTTTTT. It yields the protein CASSLAGGGNTGELFF.

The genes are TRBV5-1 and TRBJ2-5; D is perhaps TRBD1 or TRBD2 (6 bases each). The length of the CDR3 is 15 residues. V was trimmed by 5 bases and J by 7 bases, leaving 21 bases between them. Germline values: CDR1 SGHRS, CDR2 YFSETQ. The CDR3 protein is CASSPNLSGGVTQYF. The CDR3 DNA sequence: TGCGCCAGCAGTCCCAACCTTTCCGGGGGCGTGACCCAGTACTTC.

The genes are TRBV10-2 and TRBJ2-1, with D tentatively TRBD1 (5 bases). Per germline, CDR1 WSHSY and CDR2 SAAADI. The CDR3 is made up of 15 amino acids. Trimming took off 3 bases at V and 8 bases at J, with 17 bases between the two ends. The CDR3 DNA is TGCGCCAGCAGTGACGGGTCAGGGCTGTCCTATGAGCAGTTCTTC. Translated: CASSDGSGLSYEQFF.